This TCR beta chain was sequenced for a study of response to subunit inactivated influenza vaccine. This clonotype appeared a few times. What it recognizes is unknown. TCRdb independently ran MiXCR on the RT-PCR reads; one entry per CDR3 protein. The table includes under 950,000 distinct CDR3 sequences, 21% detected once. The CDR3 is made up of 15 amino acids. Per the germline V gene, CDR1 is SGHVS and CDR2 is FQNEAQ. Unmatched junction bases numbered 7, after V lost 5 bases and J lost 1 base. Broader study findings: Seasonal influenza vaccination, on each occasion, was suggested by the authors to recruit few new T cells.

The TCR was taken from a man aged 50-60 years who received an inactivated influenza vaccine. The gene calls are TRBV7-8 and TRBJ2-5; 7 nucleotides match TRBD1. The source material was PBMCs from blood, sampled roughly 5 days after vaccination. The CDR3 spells CASSPSRGRQETQYF. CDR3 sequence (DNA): TGTGCCAGCAGCCCCTCAAGGGGGCGCCAAGAGACCCAGTACTTC.